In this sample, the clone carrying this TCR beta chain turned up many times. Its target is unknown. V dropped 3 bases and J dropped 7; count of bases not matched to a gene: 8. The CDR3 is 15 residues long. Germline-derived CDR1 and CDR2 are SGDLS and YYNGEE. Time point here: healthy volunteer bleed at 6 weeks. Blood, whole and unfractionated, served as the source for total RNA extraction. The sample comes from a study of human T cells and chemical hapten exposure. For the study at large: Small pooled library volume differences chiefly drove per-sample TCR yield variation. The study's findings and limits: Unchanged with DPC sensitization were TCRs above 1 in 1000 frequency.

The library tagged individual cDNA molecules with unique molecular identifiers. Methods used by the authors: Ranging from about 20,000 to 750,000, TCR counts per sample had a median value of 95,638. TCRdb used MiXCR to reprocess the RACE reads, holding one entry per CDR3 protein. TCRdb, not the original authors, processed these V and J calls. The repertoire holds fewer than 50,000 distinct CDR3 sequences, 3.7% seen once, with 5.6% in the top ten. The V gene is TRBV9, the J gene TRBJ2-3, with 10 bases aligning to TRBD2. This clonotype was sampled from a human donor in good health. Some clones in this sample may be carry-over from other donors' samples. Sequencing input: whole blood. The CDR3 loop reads CASSASGSGGNTQYF. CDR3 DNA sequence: TGTGCCAGCAGCGCTAGCGGGAGTGGTGGCAATACGCAGTATTTT. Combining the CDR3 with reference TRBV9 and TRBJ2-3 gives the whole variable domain DSGVTQTPKHLITATGQRVTLRCSPRSGDLSVYWYQQSLDQGLQFLIQYYNGEERAKGNILERFSAQQFPDLHSELNLSSLELGDSALYFCASSASGSGGNTQYFGPGTRLTVL.